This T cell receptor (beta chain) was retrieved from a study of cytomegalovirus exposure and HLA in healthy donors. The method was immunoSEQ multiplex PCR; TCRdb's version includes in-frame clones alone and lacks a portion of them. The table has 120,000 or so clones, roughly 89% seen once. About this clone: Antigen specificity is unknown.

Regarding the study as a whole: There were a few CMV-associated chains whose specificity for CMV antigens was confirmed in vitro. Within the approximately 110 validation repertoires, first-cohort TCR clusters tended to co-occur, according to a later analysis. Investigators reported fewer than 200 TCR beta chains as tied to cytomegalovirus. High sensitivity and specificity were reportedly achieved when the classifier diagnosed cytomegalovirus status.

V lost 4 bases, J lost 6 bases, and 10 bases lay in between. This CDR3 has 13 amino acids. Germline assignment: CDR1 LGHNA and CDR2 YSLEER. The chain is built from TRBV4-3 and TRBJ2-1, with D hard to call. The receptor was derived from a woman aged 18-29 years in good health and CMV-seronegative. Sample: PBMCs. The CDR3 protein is CASSPSRGNEQFF. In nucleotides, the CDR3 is TGCGCCAGCAGCCCCTCGAGAGGCAATGAGCAGTTCTTC.